This passage covers 28 T cell receptor beta chains from one sample sequenced in a study of cytomegalovirus exposure and HLA in healthy donors (dated by TCRdb to 2017 to 2019). The library was built by means of the immunoSEQ multiplex PCR assay. A mixture of 60 forward primers for TCR Vbeta segments and 13 reverse primers for TCR Jbeta segments was used in the multiplex PCR. As stored in TCRdb, this immuneACCESS dataset retains in-frame rearrangements with V and J assigned. A fraction of the clones does not appear; measured against another copy, unresolved V genes explain less than half of the discrepancy, and the remainder lacks a known reason. For this sample there are about 160,000 clones; 82% appear just once. The top ten constitute around 10% of the sample. The specimen was PBMCs. These receptors all stem from a man aged 50-59 years in good health and CMV-seropositive.

Worth noting for this clone: Other DNA sequences in the sample encode the same CDR3. V gene TRBV7-3 combines with J gene TRBJ1-4, with TRBD1 matching 9 bases. The trim removed 5 bases at V and 5 bases at J, leaving 6 bases unmatched. The CDR3 consists of 15 residues. Germline V lookup: CDR1 SGHTA, CDR2 FQGTGA. The CDR3 nucleotides read TGTGCCAGCAGCCCAAGCGGGACAGGGAATGAAAAACTGTTTTTT. Protein sequence: CASSPSGTGNEKLFF.

The rearrangement links TRBV9 to TRBJ1-2, with TRBD1 matching 12 bases. Per the germline V gene, CDR1 is SGDLS and CDR2 is YYNGEE. The trim removed 2 bases at V and 8 bases at J, leaving 10 bases unmatched. The CDR3 contains 16 residues. The CDR3 DNA reads as TGTGCCAGCAGCGTGCTTACCGGGACAGGGGGCGCCGGCTACACCTTC. It encodes CASSVLTGTGGAGYTF. Full variable domain (remainder filled in from reference TRBV9 and TRBJ1-2): DSGVTQTPKHLITATGQRVTLRCSPRSGDLSVYWYQQSLDQGLQFLIQYYNGEERAKGNILERFSAQQFPDLHSELNLSSLELGDSALYFCASSVLTGTGGAGYTFGSGTRLTVV.

The chain has TRBV6-6 and TRBJ1-5, with D possibly matching TRBD1 (5 bases). The CDR3 loop spans 13 amino acids. Germline lookup yields CDR1 MNHNY and CDR2 SVGAGI (reference sequence). Trimming cost V 2 bases and J 5 bases, with 7 bases left between them. CDR3 nucleotide sequence: TGTGCCAGCAGTTACGGGGCCGATCAGCCCCAGCATTTT. This encodes CASSYGADQPQHF.

The gene calls are TRBV10-3 and TRBJ1-1; D remains ambiguous. Trimming removed 6 bases at V and 1 base at J, with 12 bases between. The CDR3 extends over 14 amino acids. The germline CDR1 and CDR2 sequences are ENHRY and SYGVKD. The CDR3 here is CAIRGGAENTEAFF. The CDR3 DNA follows: TGTGCCATCAGGGGAGGTGCGGAGAACACTGAAGCTTTCTTT.

The rearrangement uses TRBV28 and TRBJ2-3; D is ambiguous. Trimming cost V 8 bases and J 7 bases, with 13 bases left between them. Germline CDR1 and CDR2: MDHEN and SYDVKM. The CDR3 is made up of 12 amino acids. CDR3 DNA: TGTGCCAGCGGGCCTTTTAGGTATACGCAGTATTTT. It codes for CASGPFRYTQYF. Variable domain in full (rest from reference TRBV28 and TRBJ2-3): DVKVTQSSRYLVKRTGEKVFLECVQDMDHENMFWYRQDPGLGLRLIYFSYDVKMKEKGDIPEGYSVSREKKERFSLILESASTNQTSMYLCASGPFRYTQYFGPGTRLTVL.

The chain recombines TRBV4-1 with TRBJ2-2, with 8 bases that match TRBD1. The CDR3 runs 16 residues. J lost 4 bases, V lost 4 bases, and 8 bases had no gene match. Germline V CDR1 and CDR2: MGHRA, YSYEKL. The chain's CDR3 is CASSRGQGGGTGELFF. In DNA, the CDR3 is TGCGCCAGCAGCCGCGGACAGGGTGGGGGCACCGGGGAGCTGTTTTTT.

This chain uses TRBV4-3 with TRBJ1-3; D gene unclear. Trimming took 0 bases from V and 0 from J, leaving 6 bases between them. Germline V gene sequence: CDR1 LGHNA, CDR2 YSLEER. This CDR3 has 15 residues. The CDR3 is CASSQDLVSGNTIYF. The CDR3 coding sequence is TGCGCCAGCAGCCAAGATTTAGTCTCTGGAAACACCATATATTTT.

This clone is a singleton in its sample. V and J are TRBV15 and TRBJ1-2; no clear D. CDR3 size: 14 residues. V was trimmed by 0 bases and J by 2 bases, leaving 7 bases between them. Germline lookup yields CDR1 LNHNV and CDR2 YYDKDF (reference sequence). This CDR3 is CATSRDGWNYGYTF. CDR3 coding DNA: TGTGCCACCAGCAGAGACGGGTGGAACTATGGCTACACCTTC.

The chain is built from TRBV6-5 and TRBJ2-7; D is uncertain. The CDR3 length is 15 residues. V gave up 0 bases and J gave up 2 bases, with 11 bases separating them. Germline CDR1 is MNHEY and CDR2 is SVGAGI. CDR3 sequence: CASSYSGRSAYEQYF. The CDR3 coding sequence is TGTGCCAGCAGTTACTCCGGCAGGTCGGCCTACGAGCAGTACTTC.

This clone occurred a few times. The chain recombines TRBV30 with TRBJ1-6; unclear D gene. Germline CDR1 and CDR2: GTSNPN and SVGIG (reference sequence). The CDR3 contains 15 residues. V gave up 2 bases and J gave up 1 base, with 9 bases separating them. This chain's CDR3 is CAWSIEESYNSPLHF. Here the CDR3 DNA reads TGTGCCTGGAGTATTGAAGAGTCCTATAATTCACCCCTCCACTTT.

The chain recombines TRBV9 with TRBJ1-1; 9 bases are shared with TRBD1. This CDR3 comprises 14 residues. CDR1 is SGDLS and CDR2 is YYNGEE in the germline V gene. The trim removed 4 bases at V and 5 bases at J, leaving 6 bases unmatched. CDR3 sequence: CASSRPQGATEAFF. The DNA of the CDR3 is TGTGCCAGCAGCAGACCACAGGGGGCTACTGAAGCTTTCTTT. The whole variable domain, remainder taken from reference TRBV9 and TRBJ1-1, is DSGVTQTPKHLITATGQRVTLRCSPRSGDLSVYWYQQSLDQGLQFLIQYYNGEERAKGNILERFSAQQFPDLHSELNLSSLELGDSALYFCASSRPQGATEAFFGQGTRLTVV.

The chain combines TRBV27 with TRBJ1-4; the D gene is possibly TRBD1 (5 bases). V was pared by 3 bases and J by 1 base, with 9 bases between. CDR1 is MNHEY, CDR2 SMNVEV, per germline (reference sequence). The CDR3 contains 15 residues. CDR3 sequence reads: CASSFQGLTNEKLFF. The CDR3 DNA reads TGTGCCAGCAGTTTCCAGGGTTTAACTAATGAAAAACTGTTTTTT.

The CDR3 protein is CASSLEQFETQYF. CDR3 in DNA: TGTGCCAGCAGCTTAGAACAGTTTGAGACCCAGTACTTC. The chain has TRBV7-9 and TRBJ2-5, with D hard to call. V was shortened by 1 base and J by 5 bases, with 8 bases between the two germline ends. CDR3 length equals 13 residues. Germline V gene data show CDR1 as SEHNR and CDR2 as FQNEAQ (reference sequence).

A single count supports this clone. The chain couples TRBV5-6 to TRBJ1-4; weak D call: TRBD1 (5 bases). V shed 5 bases and J shed 3 bases, with 26 bases lying between them. The CDR3 covers 19 residues. The germline gives CDR1 SGHDT, CDR2 YYEEEE. The DNA of the CDR3 is TGTGCCAGCAGTCTCCTTTCGGTCAGGGCGATTCTCTCTAATGAAAAACTGTTTTTT. Protein sequence: CASSLLSVRAILSNEKLFF.

The V gene is TRBV27, the J gene TRBJ2-2; TRBD2 is a possible D gene (5 bases). V lost 5 bases, J lost 2 bases, and 18 bases lay in between. The germline CDR1 and CDR2 sequences are MNHEY and SMNVEV (reference sequence). This CDR3 is built from 17 residues. The CDR3 bases are TGTGCCAGCAGTATCGGGGTAGCCCGAATTAACACCGGGGAGCTGTTTTTT. Translating gives CASSIGVARINTGELFF.

The chain employs TRBV28 and TRBJ1-2; tentative D call: TRBD1 (5 bases). Germline V gene lookup returns CDR1 MDHEN and CDR2 SYDVKM. The V end was cut by 5 bases, the J end by 4 bases, with 8 bases between. This CDR3 is 12 amino acids long. CDR3 residues: CASSPTGYGYTF. The CDR3 DNA is TGTGCCAGCAGTCCAACAGGCTATGGCTACACCTTC.

The chain links TRBV5-8 to TRBJ2-1; 8 bases are a match to TRBD1. The CDR3 length is 16 residues. Germline-derived CDR1 and CDR2 are SGHTS and YDEGEE. Trimming at V came to 2 bases and at J to 4 bases, leaving 8 bases not matched to a gene. Written as DNA, the CDR3 is TGTGCCAGCAGCTTCCCCAGGGGGCTTTTTTACAATGAGCAGTTCTTC. This sequence encodes CASSFPRGLFYNEQFF.

The chain is built from TRBV30 and TRBJ2-7; D ambiguous. Germline-derived CDR1 and CDR2 are GTSNPN and SVGIG (reference sequence). Between the trimmed V and J ends, which lost 5 bases and 1 base, there was a span of 15 bases. The length of the CDR3 is 14 residues. The CDR3 loop is CAWSRPPGSYEQYF. Here the CDR3 DNA reads TGTGCCTGGTCTCGTCCGCCAGGATCCTACGAGCAGTACTTC. The full variable domain, rest sourced from reference TRBV30 and TRBJ2-7, is SQTIHQWPATLVQPVGSPLSLECTVEGTSNPNLYWYRQAAGRGLQLLFYSVGIGQISSEVPQNLSASRPQDRQFILSSKKLLLSDSGFYLCAWSRPPGSYEQYFGPGTRLTVT.

This clone was counted only a few times. The chain employs TRBV19 and TRBJ1-5; 9 nucleotides agree with TRBD1. The germline V gene has CDR1 LNHDA and CDR2 SQIVND (reference sequence). The CDR3 loop spans 17 amino acids. With 5 bases clipped from V and 7 bases from J, the junction kept 15 bases outside the gene matches. The CDR3 DNA follows: TGTGCCAGTAGTGCTGTGTGGGGACAGGGAGGTCGGCAGCCCCAGCATTTT. This gives the protein CASSAVWGQGGRQPQHF. The full variable domain, completed using reference TRBV19 and TRBJ1-5, is DGGITQSPKYLFRKEGQNVTLSCEQNLNHDAMYWYRQDPGQGLRLIYYSQIVNDFQKGDIAEGYSVSREKKESFPLTVTSAQKNPTAFYLCASSAVWGQGGRQPQHFGDGTRLSIL.

The chain combines TRBV5-1 with TRBJ2-5; 8 positions agree with TRBD2. This CDR3 is 14 amino acids long. Germline V CDR1 and CDR2: SGHRS, YFSETQ. V shed 3 bases and J 1 base; nucleotides not matched to a gene: 2. CDR3: CASSSSGLQETQYF. CDR3 nucleotides: TGCGCCAGCAGCTCTAGCGGGCTCCAAGAGACCCAGTACTTC.

The chain combines TRBV7-2 with TRBJ2-6; weak D call: TRBD2 (5 bases). V lost 5 bases and J lost 3, with 8 bases in between. The CDR3 loop spans 14 amino acids. The germline gives CDR1 SGHTA, CDR2 FQGNSA. CDR3: CASSVLGGANVLTF. CDR3 nucleotides: TGTGCCAGCAGCGTACTAGGTGGGGCCAACGTCCTGACTTTC.

The DNA for the CDR3 is TGTGCCAGCAGCTTCGGGACTGGAGAGACCCAGTACTTC. It translates to CASSFGTGETQYF. The gene calls are TRBV5-6 and TRBJ2-5; D might be TRBD2 (6 bases). Deletions cut 2 bases from V and 4 bases from J, with 9 bases between. The length of the CDR3 is 13 residues. The germline gives CDR1 SGHDT, CDR2 YYEEEE.

On this clone itself: Relative to the germline gene, one junction end is altered; a read error may explain this. The chain carries TRBV7-7 and TRBJ2-1; TRBD2 aligns across 13 bases. The germline V gene encodes CDR1 SSHAT and CDR2 FNYEAQ (reference sequence). The CDR3 has 15 residues. DNA for the CDR3: TGTGCTAGCAGCTCCGGGACTAGCGGGAACAATGAGCAGTTCTTC. Translating gives CASSSGTSGNNEQFF.

This clone is a singleton in its sample. This rearrangement joins TRBV7-6 to TRBJ2-7; 10 bases are a match to TRBD1. Germline V lookup: CDR1 SGHVS, CDR2 FNYEAQ. This CDR3 is built from 16 residues. V dropped 5 bases and J dropped 0; count of bases not matched to a gene: 7. CDR3 loop: CASSPGGTGVSYEQYF. The CDR3 DNA sequence: TGTGCCAGCAGCCCGGGGGGGACAGGGGTCTCCTACGAGCAGTACTTC. The whole variable domain, remainder taken from reference TRBV7-6 and TRBJ2-7, is GAGVSQSPRYKVTKRGQDVALRCDPISGHVSLYWYRQALGQGPEFLTYFNYEAQQDKSGLPNDRFSAERPEGSISTLTIQRTEQRDSAMYRCASSPGGTGVSYEQYFGPGTRLTVT.

This chain joins TRBV28 and TRBJ1-4; 7 nucleotides line up with TRBD1. The length of the CDR3 is 13 residues. Germline loops: CDR1 MDHEN, CDR2 SYDVKM. V gave up 10 bases and J gave up 4 bases; unmatched junction bases: 6. CDR3 sequence reads: CATSPGGNEKLFF. The CDR3 nucleotides read TGTGCCACCAGCCCAGGGGGTAATGAAAAACTGTTTTTT.

The chain has TRBV9 and TRBJ2-7, with 10 bases that match TRBD2. V trimming: 2 bases; J trimming: 4 bases; junction bases outside the gene matches: 9. Per the germline V gene, CDR1 is SGDLS and CDR2 is YYNGEE. This CDR3 spans 16 amino acids. CDR3 loop: CASSVGAAGGKYEQYF. DNA of the CDR3: TGTGCCAGCAGCGTTGGGGCAGCGGGGGGGAAATACGAGCAGTACTTC.

V gene TRBV5-1 combines with J gene TRBJ2-2; tentative D call: TRBD2 (5 bases). V was trimmed by 4 bases and J by 3 bases, leaving 22 bases between them. CDR1 is SGHRS and CDR2 is YFSETQ in the germline V gene. The CDR3 loop spans 18 amino acids. The CDR3 coding sequence is TGCGCCAGCAGCCCGCTTTCTCGGGGATGGGAGTACACCGGGGAGCTGTTTTTT. It is translated as CASSPLSRGWEYTGELFF.

V and J are TRBV6-1 and TRBJ2-2, with D perhaps matching TRBD1 (5 bases). V lost 2 bases, J lost 2 bases, and 12 bases lay in between. Germline V gene data show CDR1 as MNHNS and CDR2 as SASEGT. This CDR3 has 16 amino acids. The CDR3 DNA sequence: TGTGCCAGCAGTGAAAGGGGCAGGATAAACACCGGGGAGCTGTTTTTT. It is translated as CASSERGRINTGELFF.